The clone carrying this T cell receptor (beta chain) appeared once. CDR1 SGHAT and CDR2 FQNNGV come from the germline V gene. V lost 0 bases and J lost 0; bases outside the gene matches: 10. The CDR3 consists of 19 residues. These data originate in a study of blood T cell repertoires in COVID-19. Looking at the study overall: The United States, Italy and Spain supplied acute and convalescent COVID-19 samples. PBMCs, B-cell-depleted T cells, or T cells provided the cDNA or gDNA that made up the material.

TCRdb keeps only in-frame clones here, not all; method: immunoSEQ multiplex PCR. The repertoire consists of tens of thousands of clones, with 80% to 90% occurring once and the leading ten covering about 31%. The specimen was peripheral blood. This TCR was sampled from a man aged 55 to 70 with COVID-19, enrolled during active disease. The V and J genes are TRBV11-2 and TRBJ1-1; 10 bases map to TRBD1. The CDR3 region has the DNA TGTGCCAGCAGCTTAGATGGAAGGGGACAGGGGAAGGTGAACACTGAAGCTTTCTTT. It yields the protein CASSLDGRGQGKVNTEAFF.